One sample yielded the 8 T cell receptor beta chains listed below, sequenced in a study of T cell responses to AZD1222 COVID-19 vaccine. Produced via immunoSEQ multiplex PCR; TCRdb's table is partial and in-frame only. The profile shows 150,000 to 200,000 clones, 85% to 90% of them singletons. The sequencing here drew on peripheral blood, taken on day 0 of AZD1222 vaccination. The receptors stem from an adult in good health.

The V and J genes are TRBV29-1 and TRBJ2-1; 15 bases map to TRBD2. This CDR3 comprises 17 residues. The V segment lost 7 bases and the J segment 7 bases; nucleotides outside the gene matches: 14. Germline V CDR1 and CDR2: SQVTM, ANQGSEA. The DNA for the CDR3 is TGCAGCGGAAAGGGAGGACTAGCGGGGGGGCCACGGAATGAGCAGTTCTTC. It translates to CSGKGGLAGGPRNEQFF.

This chain connects TRBV10-1 to TRBJ2-7, with D maybe TRBD2 (6 bases). Germline lookup yields CDR1 WNHNN and CDR2 SYGVQD (reference sequence). Trimming removed 3 bases from V and 4 bases from J, with 19 bases in between. The CDR3 length is 16 residues. DNA of the CDR3: TGCGCCAGCAGTGAAAAGGAGGGACCGTCTCAATACGAGCAGTACTTC. Its translation: CASSEKEGPSQYEQYF.

The chain combines TRBV9 with TRBJ2-2; D tentatively fits TRBD1 or TRBD2 (5 bases each). The CDR3 runs 16 residues. Germline-derived CDR1 and CDR2 are SGDLS and YYNGEE. V lost 4 bases to trimming and J lost 0 bases, with 13 bases between them. CDR3 sequence (DNA): TGTGCCAGCAGCTTTCGCCGGGACGCGAACACCGGGGAGCTGTTTTTT. This gives the protein CASSFRRDANTGELFF.

The chain joins TRBV5-1 to TRBJ2-7; 9 nucleotides align to TRBD2. Trimming took 4 bases from V and 2 from J; bases not matched to a gene: 7. In germline, CDR1 is SGHRS, CDR2 YFSETQ. The CDR3 is 15 amino acids. This chain's CDR3 is CASSPGAGGTYEQYF. CDR3 DNA sequence: TGCGCCAGCAGCCCCGGAGCGGGGGGAACCTACGAGCAGTACTTC.

J is TRBJ1-5 and V is TRBV19; TRBD1 is a possible D gene (6 bases). CDR1 and CDR2 from the germline V gene are LNHDA and SQIVND (reference sequence). The CDR3 sequence is 17 residues long. V lost 7 bases and J lost 1, with 20 bases in between. The CDR3 nucleotides read TGTGCCAGTACCTTCTCCGGGGGGCATCAGAGCAATCAGCCCCAGCATTTT. This translates into CASTFSGGHQSNQPQHF.

This clone has just one count. V and J are TRBV6-2 or TRBV6-3 and TRBJ2-5; no firm D call. The CDR3 has 12 amino acids. The germline CDR1 and CDR2 sequences are MNHEY and SVGEGT. Deletions cut 5 bases from V and 4 bases from J, with 8 bases between. As DNA, the CDR3 is TGTGCCAGCAGTGTGTGGGGAGAGACCCAGTACTTC. It encodes CASSVWGETQYF.

This chain connects TRBV24-1 to TRBJ2-1; TRBD2 agrees at 12 bases. V lost 3 bases and J lost 3; bases outside the gene matches: 5. The length of the CDR3 is 17 residues. The germline CDR1 and CDR2 sequences are KGHDR and SFDVKD. The CDR3 loop is CATSDPTSGGFYNEQFF. The CDR3 bases are TGTGCCACCAGTGATCCTACTAGCGGGGGGTTCTACAATGAGCAGTTCTTC.

The chain recombines TRBV5-1 with TRBJ1-1; perhaps TRBD1 as D (6 bases). The CDR3 has 14 residues. V lost 4 bases, J lost 1 base, and 11 bases lay in between. CDR1 is SGHRS, CDR2 YFSETQ, per germline. CDR3 coding DNA: TGCGCCAGCAGCAACGGACAGCCGAACACTGAAGCTTTCTTT. It is translated as CASSNGQPNTEAFF. Complete variable domain (other parts from reference TRBV5-1 and TRBJ1-1): KAGVTQTPRYLIKTRGQQVTLSCSPISGHRSVSWYQQTPGQGLQFLFEYFSETQRNKGNFPGRFSGRQFSNSRSEMNVSTLELGDSALYLCASSNGQPNTEAFFGQGTRLTVV.